The rows below give T cell receptor beta chains drawn from one sample of a study of cytomegalovirus exposure and HLA in healthy donors. Using immunoSEQ multiplex PCR, the repertoire was profiled, and TCRdb retains in-frame clones only, with some absent. The data contain 90,000 to 100,000 clones, 55% to 75% of them singletons. What was sequenced was PBMCs. The receptors shown here come from a middle-aged man in good health and CMV-seronegative. CDR3s include the opening cysteine and the closing phenylalanine or tryptophan.

V	J	CDR3
TRBV29-1	TRBJ1-2	CSVGGQGGYGYTF
TRBV4-3	TRBJ2-7	CASSQQALAGIGNEQYF
TRBV4-3	TRBJ2-3	CASSQDRVTDTQYF
TRBV5-1	TRBJ1-2	CASSLVDTNYGYTF
TRBV7-2	TRBJ1-2	CASSESGTRSYGYTF
TRBV7-7	TRBJ2-1	CASSSQGAGEQFF
TRBV2	TRBJ1-1	CASSWGQVNTEAFF
TRBV27	TRBJ1-1	CASRPGGWVTEAFF
TRBV6-1	TRBJ2-7	CASSVQVPYEQYF
TRBV6-1	TRBJ2-1	CASRSSGYNEQFF
TRBV2	TRBJ2-2	CASGLVRPGELFF
TRBV7-3	TRBJ2-3	CASSGGSLGTQYF
TRBV7-9	TRBJ1-2	CASSRDGQSNYGYTF
TRBV7-8	TRBJ1-4	CASSFQGMTLPHEKLFF
TRBV7-9	TRBJ1-1	CASSRQGGTEAFF
TRBV27	TRBJ1-5	CASSPRRGQPQHF
TRBV4-3	TRBJ2-3	CASSQGGQGGEDTQYF
TRBV23-1	TRBJ2-5	CASSQSLGGRETQYF
TRBV4-3	TRBJ2-1	CASSQDFSQNEQFF
TRBV7-7	TRBJ2-7	CASSLAEVYEQYF
TRBV7-2	TRBJ2-5	CASSLLGLAGETQYF
TRBV25-1	TRBJ2-1	CASSEPTSGRRNEQFF
TRBV9	TRBJ2-5	CASSTGTNVIQETQYF